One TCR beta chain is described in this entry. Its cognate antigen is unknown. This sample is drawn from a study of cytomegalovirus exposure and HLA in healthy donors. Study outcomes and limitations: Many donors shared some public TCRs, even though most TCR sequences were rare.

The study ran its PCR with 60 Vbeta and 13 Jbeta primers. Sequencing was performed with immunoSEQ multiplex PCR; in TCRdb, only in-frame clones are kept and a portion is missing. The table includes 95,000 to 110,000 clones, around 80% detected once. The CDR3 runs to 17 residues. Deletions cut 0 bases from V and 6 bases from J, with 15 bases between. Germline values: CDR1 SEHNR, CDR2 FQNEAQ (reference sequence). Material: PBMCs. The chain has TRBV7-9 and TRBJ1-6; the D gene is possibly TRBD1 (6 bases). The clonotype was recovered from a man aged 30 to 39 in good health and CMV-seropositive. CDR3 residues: CASSLALQGTGNSPLHF. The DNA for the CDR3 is TGTGCCAGCAGCTTAGCCCTACAGGGAACGGGTAATTCACCCCTCCACTTT. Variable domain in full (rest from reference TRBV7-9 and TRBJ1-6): DTGVSQNPRHKITKRGQNVTFRCDPISEHNRLYWYRQTLGQGPEFLTYFQNEAQLEKSRLLSDRFSAERPKGSFSTLEIQRTEQGDSAMYLCASSLALQGTGNSPLHFGNGTRLTVT.